Listed here is a single T cell receptor beta chain. These data belong to a study of Ad26.COV2.S vaccination and SARS-CoV-2 variants. Study context: Of the COV1001 trial arms, the Ad26.COV2.S arm included the donor. By the intramuscular route, Ad26.COV2.S was given once, or twice 56 days apart.

The treatment here: 15 to 20 received Ad26.COV2.S at low or high dose, single or two shots; roughly 5 received placebo; per-sample allocation not given. Samples were taken on day 63 after the first vaccine or placebo injection. The CDR3 totals 18 residues. V was shortened by 1 base and J by 0 bases, with 18 bases between the two germline ends. Germline V CDR1 and CDR2: SGHNT, YYREEE (reference sequence). The protocol was immunoSEQ multiplex PCR, while the TCRdb copy is restricted to in-frame clones and leaves out a portion. The sample lists 430,000 or so clones, roughly nine tenths occurring once. This TCR derives from a person aged 18 to 65 who received the Ad26.COV2.S COVID-19 vaccine or a placebo. V gene TRBV5-4 combines with J gene TRBJ2-3; D is possibly TRBD1 (6 bases). Sample: peripheral blood, taken in a trial of Ad26.COV2.S vaccine versus placebo. CDR3 residues: CASSLSLGPGHSTDTQYF. CDR3 in DNA: TGTGCCAGCAGCTTGAGTTTGGGGCCGGGACATAGCACAGATACGCAGTATTTT. Variable domain in full (rest from reference TRBV5-4 and TRBJ2-3): ETGVTQSPTHLIKTRGQQVTLRCSSQSGHNTVSWYQQALGQGPQFIFQYYREEENGRGNFPPRFSGLQFPNYSSELNVNALELDDSALYLCASSLSLGPGHSTDTQYFGPGTRLTVL.